This T cell receptor (beta chain) was profiled in a study of cytomegalovirus exposure and HLA in healthy donors (dated by TCRdb to the late 2010s). About the study as a whole: An earlier analysis of roughly 500 of the donors reported about 290 Gb of sequence data and around 120 million unique TCR beta sequences from around 200 million T cells. Of the roughly 400 genotyped donors, over 70% fell in the genetic ancestry cluster associated with self-reported Caucasian donors. Five DR-DQ haplotypes were treated as single units for association and clustering because of strong linkage in the cohort. Donor age, sex, ethnicity and CMV serostatus were compiled together with the repertoire data. Both class I and class II loci were covered by HLA typing, at four-digit resolution. The number of typed donors differed by locus: 629-630 for A, B, C, DRB1 and DQB1; approximately 520 for DQA1; some 610 for DPA1; and around 450 for DPB1. All discovery cohort repertoires had been generated using a single sequencing platform. The study used immunosequencing to profile the T cell repertoires of some 600 subjects and linked those repertoires to cytomegalovirus serostatus. An early release that covered around 590 HLA-typed donors contained approximately 290 gigabases of sequencing data and tens of millions of unique TCR sequences. Across some 400 genotyped donors of the cohort, an average of roughly 200,000 unique TCR beta nucleotide sequences per donor were sequenced, and 15% to 20% of those sequences were non-productive. In an earlier analysis of more than 550 of the donors, high-throughput TCR beta sequencing was used to judge whether each TCR beta V gene segment behaved as functional or pseudogenic. High-throughput TCR immunosequencing, statistical association of individual TCRs with disease status, and machine learning were combined to predict cytomegalovirus infection status. The study aimed to test whether signatures of past pathogen exposure could be identified by cataloging public T cell receptors. Besides the first cohort of 666 subjects, a separate validation cohort made up of about 120 different subjects was used. Genome-wide SNP genotypes for about 65% of the 666 donors were used in a later genetic analysis, which treated that subset as a discovery cohort. Rather than drawing on any new phenotypic data, the later analysis identified candidate immune exposures from TCR beta sequences and the way those sequences occurred across donors. A later analysis re-examined previously published TCR beta repertoires from more than 550 donors and added high-resolution HLA genotyping to investigate patterns of TCR occurrence. What the study reported, not specific to this receptor: The sequencing pipeline was judged likely to have produced a cluster of highly shared sequence variants as a technical artifact. This cohort had only TCR beta chains sequenced, and the lack of alpha or paired-chain data limited which features could be detected. A later analysis found that most CMV-associated TCR beta chains appeared HLA-restricted, with HLA associations seemingly driven largely by CMV exposure. While some public TCRs were present in many individuals, most TCR sequences turned up only very rarely across donors. A further reported finding was that TCR beta sequences accurately predicted the HLA-A and HLA-B alleles for most subjects in the first cohort. For the cohort, immune exposure information was limited to CMV serostatus. A later analysis reported that several top co-occurrence clusters appeared linked to parvovirus B19, influenza, CMV and Epstein-Barr virus. The study listed approximately 150 TCR beta chains as associated with cytomegalovirus. Roughly uniform sequencing depth across donors was assumed in presence/absence analyses, although this assumption may not hold. The 87-base-pair reads could not distinguish some IMGT-functional V segments, including TRBV6-2 and TRBV6-3, so those segments were excluded. According to the authors, the approach could potentially be generalized to other disease states and immunological phenotypes. The earlier analysis of approximately 540 of the donors excluded 15 to 20 rarely observed V segments, including chromosome 9 orphons, because counts were too low. Because HLA typing was unavailable for some donors at each locus, only the typed subset was used in association tests. An association between a missense DCLRE1C variant and V-gene and J-gene trimming of TCR beta chains was found in a later genetic analysis and replicated in an independent cohort. A later analysis found that HLA-associated TCR beta chains were more clonally expanded and had lower generation probabilities than equally common non-associated chains. A few of the identified cytomegalovirus-associated TCR beta chains were confirmed in vitro to be specific for cytomegalovirus antigens. Strong co-occurrence of HLA alleles, especially DR and DQ, made assigning TCR associations to individual alleles difficult. In an earlier analysis of 500 to 650 of the donors, most TCR beta V segments appeared in productive rearrangements about 87% or about 30% of the time, broadly matching IMGT annotations. The classifier was reported to diagnose cytomegalovirus status with high specificity and sensitivity in both the original cohort and the validation cohort. Correlated functional status among segregating V segments might be attributable to linkage disequilibrium, but an unknown experimental factor could not be ruled out. In a later analysis, some 18,000 TCR beta sequences were associated with specific HLA alleles at a false discovery rate of 0.05. According to a later analysis, TCR association rates differed among HLA loci, with DRB1 alleles showing the most associated TCRs and HLA-C alleles showing the fewest. Compared with the roughly 700-donor mean, donors in an Asian-associated ancestry cluster had fewer N-insertions in productive TCRs, according to a later genetic analysis.

A distance of 15 bases separates the germline ends of V and J, which lose 6 bases and 4 bases respectively. There are 14 amino acids in the CDR3, from cysteine to phenylalanine inclusive. Only CDR3 DNA is held: 42 bases, read in frame from base 1. For CDR1 and CDR2, the germline V gene (reference sequence) lists SEHNR and FQNEAQ. Turning to this clone: The specificity of this receptor is unknown. No per-base quality is available; no much larger clone lies one base away.

Library preparation employed the immunoSEQ multiplex PCR assay. The multiplex PCR relied on a mix of 60 forward primers for TCR Vbeta segments and 13 reverse primers for TCR Jbeta segments. The CDR3 region of rearranged TCR beta genes was amplified from genomic DNA by a multiplex PCR assay. On the Illumina HiSeq System, the amplified TCR beta libraries were sequenced as 87-base-pair reads. For the original study's pipeline: Across the 500 to 850 repertoires, a later analysis counted roughly 77 million unique TCR beta chains, roughly 11 million of which were shared by at least two donors. Raw reads were error-corrected and collapsed into unique sequences with a nearest-neighbor algorithm that merged closely related sequences to remove PCR and sequencing errors. To assign V, D and J gene segments, CDR3 sequences were aligned to IMGT reference sequences. For a sequence to be retained, a match of at least six nucleotides was required to both a V gene segment and a J gene segment. Rearrangements were classified as productive when the CDR3 lacked stop codons and remained in frame with V and J, and all other rearrangements were classified as non-productive. Following IMGT convention, CDR3 was defined as the stretch from the second conserved V-encoded cysteine to the conserved J-encoded phenylalanine. The earlier analysis of about 620 of the donors excluded sequences that lacked an unambiguous match to a single V gene segment. In an earlier analysis of approximately 560 of the donors, a V segment was called functional when productive rearrangements were above 56.7%, and segregating when the standard deviation between donors exceeded 5%. To diagnose cytomegalovirus status from the catalog of TCR beta chain sequences, a statistical classification framework was built. V and J gene assignment, in a later analysis, came from comparing TCR nucleotide sequences with IMGT/GENE-DB human TR gene sequences. The TCRdist pipeline was used in a later analysis to assign CDR3 sequences and most-parsimonious VDJ recombination scenarios. In a later analysis, every TCR beta chain was defined by the combination of its CDR3 amino acid sequence and its V-gene family, and reads without a unique V-gene family were dropped. A later analysis removed 592 highly shared, low-generation-probability nucleotide sequences to deal with suspected cross-contamination and a sequencing artifact. For each public chain, a later analysis derived a clonal expansion index from normalized ranks of inferred template counts within each repertoire. A later analysis computed generation probabilities with a VDJ recombination model fitted to out-of-frame rearrangements, and checked the results against IGoR. In a later analysis, hypergeometric tests were used to score TCR-TCR, TCR-HLA and TCR-CMV co-occurrence, with a repertoire-size bias correction applied to TCR pairs. In a later analysis, false discovery rates were estimated by permuting HLA or CMV assignments 20 times. A later analysis grouped co-occurring TCRs with DBSCAN, adding TCRdist sequence similarity when clustering within HLA-allele-positive subsets. Co-occurrence clustering excluded repertoires with fewer than 30,000 or more than 120,000 public chains, plus five with anomalous nucleotide sharing. TCRdb re-hosts the immuneACCESS table, in-frame sequences only. Its copies lack some clones; in the studies checked, an unresolved V gene accounts for under half of them, and the cause for the rest is not known. That table supplies the V and J calls and clone size; D and trimming were determined from the DNA. The table for this sample lists some 150,000 clones; about four fifths of them were counted only once. Of the sample, about 10% falls within the top ten clones.

The cohort was made up of 666 healthy bone marrow donors. At the time of sampling, all cohort members were nominally healthy, though unrecorded immune exposures were likely present. The donor tested CMV seropositive and was one of the 289 seropositive cohort members. Every donor gave a peripheral blood sample, and the peripheral blood mononuclear cells from that sample were used for TCR beta sequencing. The Qiagen DNeasy Blood Extraction Kit was used to extract genomic DNA from the blood cell samples. This receptor was obtained from a man aged 50-59 years in good health and CMV-seropositive. Input material: PBMCs. The rearrangement combines TRBV7-9 with TRBJ1-2; the D gene identity is not certain. The sequenced DNA: TGTGCCAGCAGATATGGACTGGACCTCTATGGCTACACCTTC. Its product reads: CASRYGLDLYGYTF.